These 18 T cell receptor beta chains were all obtained from the same sample, sequenced in a study of PD-1 blockade in classical Hodgkin lymphoma. This table comes from immunoSEQ multiplex PCR, and its TCRdb copy is limited to in-frame clones, with some not included. The sample consists of roughly 17,000 clones, more than 60% of them appearing once. The patients all showed relapse after autologous stem cell transplantation, while their brentuximab vedotin exposure varied. Sequencing used peripheral blood mononuclear cells (PBMCs), obtained at baseline. These receptors originate from a human donor with classical Hodgkin lymphoma.

The gene calls are TRBV6-5 and TRBJ1-2; 7 bases match TRBD1. CDR3 length: 15 residues. CDR1 MNHEY and CDR2 SVGAGI come from the germline V gene. Trimming cost V 6 bases and J 3 bases; bases outside gene matches: 10. The DNA for the CDR3 is TGTGCCAGCAGCAAGACAGGGAATGCTGACTATGGCTACACCTTC. Translated: CASSKTGNADYGYTF.

By sample share, this clone is medium-sized. The chain combines TRBV7-9 with TRBJ2-1; 9 positions match TRBD1. Trimming at V came to 5 bases and at J to 0 bases, leaving 14 bases not matched to a gene. This CDR3 contains 19 residues. Germline-derived CDR1 and CDR2 are SEHNR and FQNEAQ (reference sequence). For the CDR3, the DNA is TGTGCCAGCAGCACAACTTCCGGGACAGGGTTAGCCTCCTACAATGAGCAGTTCTTC. Encoded protein: CASSTTSGTGLASYNEQFF.

The rearrangement links TRBV28 to TRBJ1-1, with 7 nucleotides matching TRBD1. J gave up 3 bases and V 6 bases, and 10 bases lay outside the gene matches. The CDR3 consists of 15 residues. Germline CDR1 is MDHEN and CDR2 is SYDVKM. CDR3 region: CASRPTGVRDTEAFF. The CDR3 DNA reads as TGTGCCAGCAGACCTACAGGGGTTAGGGACACTGAAGCTTTCTTT.

The rearrangement uses TRBV4-1 and TRBJ1-1; 9 bases agree with TRBD1. The trim removed 3 bases at V and 5 bases at J, leaving 7 bases unmatched. The CDR3 runs to 15 residues. CDR1 is MGHRA, CDR2 YSYEKL, per germline. The CDR3 nucleotides read TGCGCCAGCAGCCAGGGACCGACAGGGGGGACTGAAGCTTTCTTT. Translating it yields CASSQGPTGGTEAFF.

In the case of this clone: At the DNA level, this CDR3 is encoded by other sequences in the same sample as well. V and J are TRBV30 and TRBJ1-5, with D unclear. Germline V gene lookup returns CDR1 GTSNPN and CDR2 SVGIG (reference sequence). The CDR3 length is 13 residues. Deletions cut 0 bases from V and 1 base from J, with 4 bases between. CDR3 residues: CAWSVGSNQPQHF. CDR3 nucleotides: TGTGCCTGGAGTGTGGGGAGCAATCAGCCCCAGCATTTT.

This clone showed up just once. This CDR3 reads CASSFLADTDTQYF. Written as DNA, the CDR3 is TGCGCCAGCAGCTTCCTAGCGGACACAGATACGCAGTATTTT. The gene calls are TRBV5-1 and TRBJ2-3; the match to TRBD2 covers 7 bases. Germline loops: CDR1 SGHRS, CDR2 YFSETQ. The V gene end was trimmed by 2 bases and the J gene end by 2 bases; junction bases not matched to a gene: 2. This CDR3 has 14 amino acids. Together with reference TRBV5-1 and TRBJ2-3, the CDR3 gives the full variable domain: KAGVTQTPRYLIKTRGQQVTLSCSPISGHRSVSWYQQTPGQGLQFLFEYFSETQRNKGNFPGRFSGRQFSNSRSEMNVSTLELGDSALYLCASSFLADTDTQYFGPGTRLTVL.

This chain links TRBV10-1 with TRBJ2-5, with a weak D call TRBD2 (5 bases). The CDR3 loop spans 14 amino acids. The germline V gene has CDR1 WNHNN and CDR2 SYGVQD (reference sequence). V lost 3 bases, J lost 5 bases, and 13 bases lay in between. As DNA, the CDR3 is TGCGCCAGCAGTGACGGGGAACCTTGGGAGACCCAGTACTTC. It yields the protein CASSDGEPWETQYF.

This clone was counted between two and nine times. V gene TRBV6-5 combines with J gene TRBJ2-7, with D unclear. The CDR3 is 11 residues long. V was shortened by 4 bases and J by 6 bases, with 7 bases between the two germline ends. The V gene's germline CDR1 is MNHEY and CDR2 SVGAGI. CDR3 coding DNA: TGTGCCAGCAGTTTGGGTGGCGAGCAGTACTTC. Protein sequence: CASSLGGEQYF.

CDR3 coding DNA: TGTGCCAGCAGTGAAGCGTGGACAGGGGAAGGCTACACCTTC. Amino acid sequence: CASSEAWTGEGYTF. The gene calls are TRBV6-1 and TRBJ1-2; TRBD1 matches 9 bases. Losses at the gene ends were 0 bases for V and 8 bases for J; bases not matched to a gene: 4. Germline loops: CDR1 MNHNS, CDR2 SASEGT. This CDR3 is built from 14 residues.

In nucleotides, the CDR3 is TGTGCCAGCACGCTTCACAGGTGGCGGGAAACTCAAGAGACCCAGTACTTC. Its protein is CASTLHRWRETQETQYF. This chain connects TRBV11-2 to TRBJ2-5; tentatively, D is TRBD2 (6 bases). V was trimmed by 7 bases and J by 2 bases, leaving 23 bases between them. The CDR3 loop spans 17 amino acids. The V gene's germline CDR1 is SGHAT and CDR2 FQNNGV. Based on the CDR3 plus reference TRBV11-2 and TRBJ2-5, the full variable domain is EAGVAQSPRYKIIEKRQSVAFWCNPISGHATLYWYQQILGQGPKLLIQFQNNGVVDDSQLPKDRFSAERLKGVDSTLKIQPAKLEDSAVYLCASTLHRWRETQETQYFGPGTRLLVL.

The rearrangement uses TRBV7-9 and TRBJ1-1, with a possible D match to TRBD1 (6 bases). CDR1 is SEHNR and CDR2 is FQNEAQ in the germline V gene (reference sequence). V dropped 7 bases and J dropped 5 bases, with 14 bases sitting between them. The CDR3 has 13 amino acids. The CDR3 sequence: CASKKNRDTEAFF. The CDR3 nucleotides are TGTGCCAGCAAGAAAAACAGGGATACTGAAGCTTTCTTT.

This clone showed up just a few times. J is TRBJ1-1 and V is TRBV7-9; D not certain. The CDR3 has 14 amino acids. Trimming removed 5 bases from V and 1 base from J, with 11 bases in between. The V gene's germline CDR1 is SEHNR and CDR2 FQNEAQ (reference sequence). The CDR3 protein is CASSLREGNTEAFF. The DNA for the CDR3 is TGTGCCAGCAGCCTCCGGGAGGGGAACACTGAAGCTTTCTTT.

This clone was seen a few times. This chain uses TRBV29-1 with TRBJ2-7; 7 bases line up with TRBD2. Germline-derived CDR1 and CDR2 are SQVTM and ANQGSEA. The CDR3 totals 16 residues. With V trimmed by 1 base and J by 3 bases, 12 bases remained unmatched. The CDR3 nucleotides read TGCAGCGTTGAAGCCCCGGCGGGAGCCAACCACTACGAGCAGTACTTC. Translation: CSVEAPAGANHYEQYF.

V is TRBV28 and J is TRBJ2-7, with 9 nucleotides matching TRBD1. V lost 6 bases and J lost 7; bases outside the gene matches: 13. There are 15 residues in the CDR3. From germline, CDR1 is MDHEN and CDR2 SYDVKM. This CDR3 is CASSPPADRGKEQYF. CDR3 sequence (DNA): TGTGCCAGCAGCCCCCCTGCGGACAGGGGTAAGGAGCAGTACTTC.

This clone was seen more than once but under ten times. V gene TRBV10-3 combines with J gene TRBJ2-3; no clear D. Per the germline V gene, CDR1 is ENHRY and CDR2 is SYGVKD. The V and J ends lost 0 bases and 0 bases respectively, with 1 base between them. The CDR3 is made up of 13 amino acids. The DNA of the CDR3 is TGTGCCATCAGTGAGTCGAGCACAGATACGCAGTATTTT. Its protein product is CAISESSTDTQYF.

The chain carries TRBV6-1 and TRBJ1-5; D possibly corresponds to TRBD1 (6 bases). This CDR3 region has 14 residues. CDR1 and CDR2 (germline): MNHNS, SASEGT. Trimming stripped 4 bases from V and 6 bases from J, with 13 bases between. The CDR3 region has the DNA TGTGCCAGCAGTGCCCGGGGGCGCGCTCAGCCCCAGCATTTT. Protein: CASSARGRAQPQHF.

V and J are TRBV2 and TRBJ2-3; D may be TRBD2 (6 bases). Deletions cut 8 bases from V and 6 bases from J, with 6 bases between. The CDR3 is 10 amino acids. The germline gives CDR1 SNHLY, CDR2 FYNNEI. The CDR3 loop is CASGRDTQYF. In DNA form, the CDR3 reads TGTGCCAGCGGGAGGGATACGCAGTATTTT.

DNA for the CDR3: TGTGCCACCAGCAGGGATAGCGGCACCGGGGAGCTGTTTTTT. It encodes CATSRDSGTGELFF. The chain carries TRBV15 and TRBJ2-2; tentative D call: TRBD2 (6 bases). The germline gives CDR1 LNHNV, CDR2 YYDKDF (reference sequence). The CDR3 loop spans 14 amino acids. Between the trimmed V and J ends, which lost 3 bases and 4 bases, there was a span of 9 bases.